This is a list of T cell receptor beta chains from one sample in a study of CD8+CD57+ T cells in acquired aplastic anemia. One entry per CDR3 protein results from TCRdb running MiXCR on the reads. The profile shows fewer than 250,000 distinct CDR3 sequences, 54% of them singletons. The sequencing input was sorted CD4+, CD8+, or CD8+CD57+ T cells (not recorded which) from PBMCs. Receptors were obtained from a human donor in good health, serving as a control. Both conserved end residues are part of each CDR3. The D gene is left open where the match is weak. Expanded clones are given a class, and other clones once, few, many or no size at all.

abundance	j_gene	v_gene	d_gene	CDR3nt	CDR3aa
.	TRBJ2-3	TRBV5-1	.	TGCGCCAGCAGCTTGGGGCAGACAGATACGCAGTATTTT	CASSLGQTDTQYF
many	TRBJ1-5	TRBV6-2/TRBV6-3	TRBD1	TGTGCCAGCAACCCGGACAGGGGGTATAGCAATCAGCCCCAGCATTTT	CASNPDRGYSNQPQHF
once	TRBJ2-5	TRBV19	TRBD1	TGTGCCAGTAGTATAGGTAACAGGGGAACGGAGACCCAGTACTTC	CASSIGNRGTETQYF
.	TRBJ1-1	TRBV7-6	.	TGTGCCAGCAGCTCTCGGGGAGGGGTTGCCACTGAAGCTTTCTTT	CASSSRGGVATEAFF
many	TRBJ1-5	TRBV7-2	TRBD1	TGTGCCAGCAGCGGGACAGTGAATCAGCCCCAGCATTTT	CASSGTVNQPQHF
.	TRBJ2-7	TRBV4-3	.	TGCGCCAGCAGCCAACAGAGGTCGGGCTACGAGCAGTACTTC	CASSQQRSGYEQYF
.	TRBJ2-7	TRBV9	.	TGTGCCAGCAGCGTAGATACGGCGAGCATCGAGCAGTACTTC	CASSVDTASIEQYF
.	TRBJ2-7	TRBV20-1	TRBD1	TGCAGTGCCGGGACAGGGAGCTACGAGCAGTACTTC	CSAGTGSYEQYF
.	TRBJ1-5	TRBV6-5	.	TGTGCCAGCGAGTGGGGCAATCAGCCCCAGCATTTT	CASEWGNQPQHF
many	TRBJ1-1	TRBV5-1	.	TGCGCCAGCAGCTTGGCAGGGATATCAGCTTTCTTT	CASSLAGISAFF
many	TRBJ2-1	TRBV7-8	.	TGTGCCAGCAGCCCCTTTAGGACAGCTTCACTATACAATGAGCAGTTCTTC	CASSPFRTASLYNEQFF
.	TRBJ2-5	TRBV28	TRBD2	TGTGCCAGCAGTTTGGGACTAGCGGGCACCATGCTGGGAGAGACCCAGTACTTC	CASSLGLAGTMLGETQYF
.	TRBJ1-5	TRBV12-3/TRBV12-4	.	TGTGCCAGCAGTTTGGCACAGTCCCAGCATTTT	CASSLAQSQHF
many	TRBJ1-4	TRBV7-6	.	TGTGCCAGCAGTCGCTCATTCCTTGAAAAACTGTTTTTT	CASSRSFLEKLFF
.	TRBJ2-7	TRBV15	.	TGTGCCACCAGCAGACCGGGCGACGAGCAGTACTTC	CATSRPGDEQYF
.	TRBJ1-2	TRBV19	TRBD1	TGTGCCAGTAGTAACCCGGACAGGGCTGGGAGTGGCTACACCTTC	CASSNPDRAGSGYTF
many	TRBJ2-4	TRBV20-1	TRBD2	TGCAGTGCTCTGCGGGGGGTCGAAAACATTCAGTACTTC	CSALRGVENIQYF
.	TRBJ1-3	TRBV3-1	.	TGTGCCAGCAGCCAAGATTTCCGAAACACCATATATTTT	CASSQDFRNTIYF
.	TRBJ1-3	TRBV7-9	.	TGCGCCAGCAGCCAAGATTGGGGAATCTCTGGAAACACCATATATTTT	CASSQDWGISGNTIYF
many	TRBJ2-2	TRBV7-2	TRBD2	TGTGCCAGCAGCAAGGGACTAGCGATCACCGGGGAGCTGTTTTTT	CASSKGLAITGELFF
.	TRBJ2-7	TRBV9	.	TGTGCCACCACAGGAAGTGCCTACGAGCAGTACTTC	CATTGSAYEQYF
many	TRBJ2-3	TRBV7-8	.	TGTGCCAGCAGCTTAGTACAGGGTACAGATACGCAGTATTTT	CASSLVQGTDTQYF
many	TRBJ1-2	TRBV6-1	.	TGTGCCGGCAAAGGGTCAGGCAACTATGGCTACACCTTC	CAGKGSGNYGYTF
.	TRBJ1-4	TRBV5-1	TRBD1	TGCGCCAGCAGCTTGGTAGGAGGGGGCGCGATGGGTGAAAAACTGTTTTTT	CASSLVGGGAMGEKLFF
many	TRBJ2-2	TRBV3-1	.	TGTGCCAGCAGCCAAGTGGGGCCTACGAACACCGGGGAGCTGTTTTTT	CASSQVGPTNTGELFF
many	TRBJ1-2	TRBV7-2	.	TGTGCCAGCAGCCCGCAGGAAGCTAACTATGGCTACACCTTC	CASSPQEANYGYTF
.	TRBJ2-2	TRBV6-6	.	TGTGCCAGCAGTTATGACAGGGAGCTGTTTTTT	CASSYDRELFF
.	TRBJ2-1	TRBV10-3	TRBD1	TGTGCCATCAGTACCGACAGGGGAGGCTACAATGAGCAGTTCTTC	CAISTDRGGYNEQFF
.	TRBJ2-7	TRBV29-1	.	TGCAGCGTTGTGATAGGGAGGCCCCCCTACGAGCAGTACTTC	CSVVIGRPPYEQYF
.	TRBJ1-1	TRBV29-1	.	TGCAGCGTCCGAAGGATCATGAACACTGAAGCTTTCTTT	CSVRRIMNTEAFF
.	TRBJ2-3	TRBV7-2	TRBD2	TGTGCCAGCAGCTTACAGGGACTAGGCCTTGATACGCAGTATTTT	CASSLQGLGLDTQYF
many	TRBJ1-2	TRBV9	.	TGTGCCAGCACCCAGGGGATGGAGAACTATGGCTACACCTTC	CASTQGMENYGYTF
few	TRBJ1-1	TRBV7-2	.	TGTGCCAGCAGCTTAGAAACCCGAAGCCCCTCCGACACTGAAGCTTTCTTT	CASSLETRSPSDTEAFF
.	TRBJ2-6	TRBV9	.	TGTGCCAGCAGCCCCGATCTCCTCACAGGGGCCAACGTCCTGACTTTC	CASSPDLLTGANVLTF
many	TRBJ1-2	TRBV9	TRBD1	TGTGCCAGCAGCCCTCGGCCCCGGGACAGCTATGGCTACACCTTC	CASSPRPRDSYGYTF
.	TRBJ2-3	TRBV3-1	.	TGTGCCAGCAGCCTAAGAGGTCAGGCTAGCACAGATACGCAGTATTTT	CASSLRGQASTDTQYF
.	TRBJ2-3	TRBV19	.	TGTGCCAGTAGTATAGACGCAGGGGCGGATACGCAGTATTTT	CASSIDAGADTQYF
many	TRBJ1-3	TRBV6-2/TRBV6-3	.	TGTGCCAGCAGTTACTCGGTGGTGAGCTCTGGAAACACCATATATTTT	CASSYSVVSSGNTIYF
few	TRBJ1-6	TRBV2	.	TGTGCCACCGGGAGGAGAGGGGGGGATTCACCCCTCCACTTT	CATGRRGGDSPLHF
many	TRBJ1-5	TRBV7-3	.	TGTGCCAGCAGCGCGGACCCTACCCAGCCCCAGCATTTT	CASSADPTQPQHF
.	TRBJ1-2	TRBV4-2	.	TGTGCCAGCAGCCAAGTACCCCTTCGGGGGGCTTGGTATGGCTACACCTTC	CASSQVPLRGAWYGYTF
.	TRBJ2-7	TRBV29-1	.	TGCAGCGTTTCAGGGGTGGGTCCCTACGAGCAGTACTTC	CSVSGVGPYEQYF
.	TRBJ1-4	TRBV7-6	TRBD1	TGTGCCAGCAGCCCGGGACAGAGTGAAAAACTGTTTTTT	CASSPGQSEKLFF
.	TRBJ2-7	TRBV20-1	TRBD2	TGCAGTGCCGAAACCTCGGCGGGAGGCCACGAGCAGTACTTC	CSAETSAGGHEQYF